This T cell receptor (beta chain) was observed in a study of tumor and adjacent non-tumor tissue in lung cancer. Of note for this clonotype: Its target is not known. An end of the junction differs from the germline gene, which may be a read error.

Whole-study findings and limits: Shorter survival was associated with higher TCR diversity in tumors. Top 100 clones took a larger repertoire share in normal lung.

TCRbeta libraries were built with three rounds of nested PCR, modified from ARM-PCR. TCRdb redid the calling of the multiplex PCR reads with MiXCR, one entry per CDR3 protein. The table has more than 60,000 distinct CDR3 sequences, 60% to 80% seen once. Germline CDR1 SGHAT, CDR2 FQNNGV. There are 14 residues in the CDR3. This sample's RNA came from whole unsorted tissue. This TCR was recovered from a woman in her forties or fifties with non-small cell lung cancer. Sequences were obtained from lung tumor tissue. The rearrangement links TRBV11-2 to TRBJ2-7; 7 bases are a match to TRBD2. For the CDR3, the DNA is TGTGTCAGCAGCTACGGGAGGCTCTCCTGCGAGCAGTACTTC. Protein: CVSSYGRLSCEQYF.